This T cell receptor (beta chain) derives from a study of identical twins. General study findings and limits: Insertions were fewer in abundant cord blood beta clonotypes, whereas memory repertoires showed none of this pattern.

TCRdb passed the 5' RACE reads through MiXCR, listing each CDR3 protein once. The data contain roughly 720,000 distinct CDR3 sequences, 18% of them singletons. On this clonotype: Its specificity is unknown.

The same data also contributed to another study, on T cells expressing NK-cell markers. This second study notes: The authors sequenced eight donors, of whom seven were HCMV-seropositive and one was seronegative. In a handful of donors, these clonotypes also led the CD3+CD56-NKG2C+ fraction.

Sequenced sample: PBMCs. The sequence derives from a young woman in good health.

The CDR3 reads CASSARAHLYGYTF. The CDR3 DNA is TGTGCCAGCAGCGCCCGGGCTCACCTCTATGGCTACACCTTC. V and J are TRBV13 and TRBJ1-2; D gene ambiguous. Trimming removed 5 bases at V and 4 bases at J, with 14 bases between. CDR1 PRHDT and CDR2 FYEKMQ come from the germline V gene (reference sequence). CDR3 size: 14 residues.